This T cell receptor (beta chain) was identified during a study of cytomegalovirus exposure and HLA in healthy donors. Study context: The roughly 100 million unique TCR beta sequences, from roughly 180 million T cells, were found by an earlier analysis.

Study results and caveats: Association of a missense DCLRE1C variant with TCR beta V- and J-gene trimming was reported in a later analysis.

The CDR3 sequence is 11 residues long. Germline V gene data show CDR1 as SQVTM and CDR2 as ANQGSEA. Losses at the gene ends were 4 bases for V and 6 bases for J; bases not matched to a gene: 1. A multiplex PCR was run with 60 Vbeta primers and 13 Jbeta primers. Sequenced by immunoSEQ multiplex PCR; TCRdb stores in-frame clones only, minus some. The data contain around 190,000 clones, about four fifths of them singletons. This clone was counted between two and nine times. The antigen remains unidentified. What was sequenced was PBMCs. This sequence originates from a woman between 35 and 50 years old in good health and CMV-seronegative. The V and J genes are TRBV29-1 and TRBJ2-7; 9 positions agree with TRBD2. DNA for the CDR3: TGCAGCGTTGGGACTAGCGCCGAGCAGTACTTC. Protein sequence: CSVGTSAEQYF.